The next 22 T cell receptor beta chains were all read from a single sample in a study of blood T cell repertoires in COVID-19. Using immunoSEQ multiplex PCR, the repertoire was profiled, and TCRdb retains in-frame clones only, with some absent. The table lists about 200,000 clones, approximately 81% of them singletons, with around 4.9% in the top ten. What was sequenced was peripheral blood. These receptor sequences come from a woman older than 75 with acute or convalescent COVID-19.

The genes are TRBV7-2 and TRBJ2-3; 8 bases agree with TRBD2. The CDR3 is 16 amino acids. V shed 1 base, J shed 2 bases, and the junction held 5 bases outside the gene matches. Germline CDR1 SGHTA, CDR2 FQGNSA. The CDR3 is CASSLVTTSDTDTQYF. CDR3 coding DNA: TGTGCCAGCAGCTTAGTTACGACTAGCGACACAGATACGCAGTATTTT.

V gene TRBV7-9 combines with J gene TRBJ1-1; 8 nucleotides match TRBD1. Germline V lookup: CDR1 SEHNR, CDR2 FQNEAQ (reference sequence). The CDR3 contains 15 residues. V shed 6 bases, J shed 0 bases, and the junction held 6 bases outside the gene matches. CDR3 DNA sequence: TGTGCCAGCAGTTTGCAGGGGGCGGTGAACACTGAAGCTTTCTTT. Translating it yields CASSLQGAVNTEAFF. The variable domain in full, with the rest retrieved from reference TRBV7-9 and TRBJ1-1, is DTGVSQNPRHKITKRGQNVTFRCDPISEHNRLYWYRQTLGQGPEFLTYFQNEAQLEKSRLLSDRFSAERPKGSFSTLEIQRTEQGDSAMYLCASSLQGAVNTEAFFGQGTRLTVV.

By sample share, this clone is medium-sized. This chain joins TRBV28 and TRBJ1-1; D remains ambiguous. Trimming stripped 3 bases from V and 5 bases from J, with 13 bases between. The V gene's germline CDR1 is MDHEN and CDR2 SYDVKM. CDR3 size: 14 residues. In DNA, the CDR3 is TGTGCCAGCAGTTTTACTATCATCCGGACTGAAGCTTTCTTT. Translating gives CASSFTIIRTEAFF.

J is TRBJ1-2 and V is TRBV7-2; 7 nucleotides align to TRBD1. This CDR3 comprises 13 residues. CDR1 SGHTA and CDR2 FQGNSA come from the germline V gene. J was trimmed by 6 bases and V by 5 bases; bases with no gene match: 6. The CDR3 here is CASSIRQGNGYTF. The CDR3 coding sequence is TGTGCCAGCAGCATAAGACAGGGAAATGGCTACACCTTC.

Only a few counts were recorded for this clone. This chain joins TRBV3-1 (or the pseudogene TRBV3-2) and TRBJ2-2, with TRBD1 matching over 10 bases. This CDR3 region has 16 residues. Germline CDR1 LGHDT, CDR2 YNNKEL (reference sequence). The V gene end was trimmed by 6 bases and the J gene end by 4 bases; junction bases not matched to a gene: 8. The CDR3 loop reads CASRPRQGAGTGELFF. As DNA, the CDR3 is TGTGCCAGCAGACCGCGACAGGGGGCGGGCACCGGGGAGCTGTTTTTT.

The chain recombines TRBV9 with TRBJ1-1; D is undetermined. V lost 0 bases to trimming and J lost 2 bases, with 8 bases between them. The CDR3 is 14 residues long. The germline V gene has CDR1 SGDLS and CDR2 YYNGEE. The CDR3 DNA reads TGTGCCAGCAGCGTAGTGGCGGGTAACACTGAAGCTTTCTTT. It yields the protein CASSVVAGNTEAFF.

This clone is a singleton in its sample. The rearrangement links TRBV5-1 to TRBJ2-3, with D perhaps TRBD1 (6 bases). Germline CDR1 and CDR2: SGHRS and YFSETQ. The CDR3 is 14 amino acids. Between the trimmed V and J ends, which lost 3 bases and 4 bases, there was a span of 12 bases. This CDR3 is CASSSFQGPDTQYF. CDR3 bases: TGCGCCAGCAGCTCCTTCCAGGGGCCAGATACGCAGTATTTT.

The CDR3 loop is CASKGGQAYEQYF. DNA of the CDR3: TGTGCCAGCAAGGGTGGACAGGCATACGAGCAGTACTTC. The J gene is TRBJ2-7, the V gene TRBV6-6; 7 nucleotides match TRBD1. J was trimmed by 4 bases and V by 7 bases; bases with no gene match: 7. The germline CDR1 and CDR2 sequences are MNHNY and SVGAGI (reference sequence). This CDR3 contains 13 residues.

The chain joins TRBV5-1 to TRBJ2-5, with a tentative D call TRBD2 (6 bases). CDR3 length: 18 amino acids. Trimming took 2 bases from V and 3 from J, leaving 23 bases between them. Germline CDR1 and CDR2: SGHRS and YFSETQ. The CDR3 spells CASSFGRSPLSGEETQYF. The CDR3 DNA is TGCGCCAGCAGCTTCGGGCGGTCCCCACTATCGGGAGAAGAGACCCAGTACTTC.

The chain joins TRBV6-6 to TRBJ1-4; 7 bases fit TRBD1. The junction had 2 bases not matched to a gene; V was cut back by 4 bases and J by 0 bases. Germline CDR1 and CDR2: MNHNY and SVGAGI (reference sequence). This CDR3 region has 15 residues. In DNA, the CDR3 is TGTGCCAGCAGTTTCGGACAGGCAACTAATGAAAAACTGTTTTTT. Translating it yields CASSFGQATNEKLFF.

The CDR3 DNA sequence: TGTGCCAGCAGCTTTGGAGGGTCTCAAGAGACCCAGTACTTC. Protein sequence: CASSFGGSQETQYF. V and J are TRBV7-2 and TRBJ2-5; TRBD2 might be the D (6 bases). This CDR3 is 14 amino acids long. From germline, CDR1 is SGHTA and CDR2 FQGNSA. V was trimmed by 3 bases and J by 2 bases, leaving 10 bases between them.

The rearrangement joins TRBV9 to TRBJ2-3, with TRBD2 matching over 7 bases. The CDR3 is 15 residues long. Germline V CDR1 and CDR2: SGDLS, YYNGEE. V was pared by 0 bases and J by 9 bases, with 10 bases of the junction left unmatched. For the CDR3, the DNA is TGTGCCAGCAGCGTAGACCGAGCGGGGAGGGGAACGCAGTATTTT. Residues: CASSVDRAGRGTQYF.

The chain couples TRBV30 to TRBJ2-7; 7 bases fit TRBD2. The germline CDR1 and CDR2 sequences are GTSNPN and SVGIG (reference sequence). The CDR3 is made up of 13 amino acids. V was pared by 0 bases and J by 2 bases, with 1 base of the junction left unmatched. CDR3: CAWSVRGAYEQYF. CDR3 nucleotide sequence: TGTGCCTGGAGTGTTCGGGGGGCCTACGAGCAGTACTTC.

The chain carries TRBV11-2 and TRBJ1-5, with no clear D. Trimming removed 5 bases at V and 0 bases at J, with 8 bases between. The CDR3 spans 14 residues. From germline, CDR1 is SGHAT and CDR2 FQNNGV. The CDR3 loop is CASSETVSNQPQHF. In DNA, the CDR3 is TGTGCCAGCAGCGAAACAGTTAGCAATCAGCCCCAGCATTTT.

V gene TRBV7-9 combines with J gene TRBJ1-4, with a tentative D call TRBD1 (6 bases). The CDR3 runs 14 residues. Germline lookup yields CDR1 SEHNR and CDR2 FQNEAQ (reference sequence). V gave up 5 bases and J gave up 6 bases, with 13 bases separating them. The CDR3 here is CASSRTDRDEKLFF. The CDR3 region has the DNA TGTGCCAGCAGCCGGACAGACCGAGATGAAAAACTGTTTTTT.

This chain joins TRBV19 and TRBJ2-7; a possible D gene is TRBD2 (5 bases). The V gene's germline CDR1 is LNHDA and CDR2 SQIVND (reference sequence). V was cut by 3 bases and J by 0 bases, with 12 bases left in between. The CDR3 runs to 15 residues. The CDR3 loop is CASSMGSAFSYEQYF. CDR3 sequence (DNA): TGTGCCAGTAGTATGGGTAGCGCTTTCTCCTACGAGCAGTACTTC.

CDR3 nucleotides: TGCGCCAGCAGCCCGCGGGACGGCTCCTACGAGCAGTACTTC. It encodes CASSPRDGSYEQYF. The chain has TRBV4-3 and TRBJ2-7; the D gene is possibly TRBD2 (6 bases). V dropped 4 bases and J dropped 0 bases, with 10 bases sitting between them. The CDR3 totals 14 residues. Germline CDR1 is LGHNA and CDR2 is YSLEER.

In its sample, this clone was seen a few times. The rearrangement joins TRBV5-6 to TRBJ1-1, with D hard to call. This CDR3 comprises 14 residues. V was pared by 1 base and J by 1 base, with 8 bases between. From germline, CDR1 is SGHDT and CDR2 YYEEEE. The CDR3 loop is CASSLPAGNTEAFF. CDR3 DNA: TGTGCCAGCAGCTTGCCCGCAGGGAACACTGAAGCTTTCTTT.

The rearrangement links TRBV11-2 to TRBJ2-7; perhaps TRBD1 as D (5 bases). The CDR3 totals 15 residues. Trimming stripped 0 bases from V and 4 bases from J, with 13 bases between. Germline V gene data show CDR1 as SGHAT and CDR2 as FQNNGV. CDR3 residues: CASSLDQRGHYEQYF. In nucleotides, the CDR3 is TGTGCCAGCAGCTTAGATCAGAGAGGACATTACGAGCAGTACTTC.

This clone was seen only once. This chain joins TRBV7-2 and TRBJ1-2; tentative D call: TRBD1 (5 bases). Germline lookup yields CDR1 SGHTA and CDR2 FQGNSA. V shed 5 bases and J shed 3 bases, with 13 bases lying between them. This CDR3 region has 14 residues. The CDR3 here is CASSLDMRYYGYTF. The CDR3 region has the DNA TGTGCCAGCAGCCTGGACATGAGATACTATGGCTACACCTTC.

A note on this clone: The junction departs from germline at one end; a sequencing error may be responsible. V is TRBV18 and J is TRBJ2-6; weak D call: TRBD2 (5 bases). CDR3 length: 15 residues. Per the germline V gene, CDR1 is KGHSH and CDR2 is LQKENI. The CDR3 DNA follows: TGTGCCAGCTCTCCACCCTCGGGGGGGGCCAACGTCCTGACTTTC. Amino acid sequence: CASSPPSGGANVLTF.

The rearrangement uses TRBV5-1 and TRBJ2-2; D is unresolved. Trimming took 1 base from V and 0 from J, leaving 4 bases between them. Germline V gene lookup returns CDR1 SGHRS and CDR2 YFSETQ. The CDR3 covers 14 residues. The CDR3 DNA reads as TGCGCCAGCAGCTTGCAGGCGAACACCGGGGAGCTGTTTTTT. Translated: CASSLQANTGELFF.